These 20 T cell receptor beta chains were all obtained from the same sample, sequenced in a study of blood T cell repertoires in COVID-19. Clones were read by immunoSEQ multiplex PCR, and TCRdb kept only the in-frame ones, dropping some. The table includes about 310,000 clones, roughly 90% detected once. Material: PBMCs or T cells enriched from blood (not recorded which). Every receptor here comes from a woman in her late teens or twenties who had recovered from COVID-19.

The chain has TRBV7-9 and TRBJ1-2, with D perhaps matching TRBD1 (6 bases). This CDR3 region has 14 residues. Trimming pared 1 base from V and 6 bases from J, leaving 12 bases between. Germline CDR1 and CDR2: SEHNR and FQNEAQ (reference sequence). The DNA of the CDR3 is TGTGCCAGCAGCTTAGTCGGGGGGCGAGATGGCTACACCTTC. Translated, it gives CASSLVGGRDGYTF. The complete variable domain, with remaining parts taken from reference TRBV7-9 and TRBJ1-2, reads DTGVSQNPRHKITKRGQNVTFRCDPISEHNRLYWYRQTLGQGPEFLTYFQNEAQLEKSRLLSDRFSAERPKGSFSTLEIQRTEQGDSAMYLCASSLVGGRDGYTFGSGTRLTVV.

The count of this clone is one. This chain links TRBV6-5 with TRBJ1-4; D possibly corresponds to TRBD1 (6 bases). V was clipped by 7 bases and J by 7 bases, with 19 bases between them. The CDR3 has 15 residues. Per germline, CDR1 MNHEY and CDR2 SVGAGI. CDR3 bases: TGTGCCAGCACCCTAGCTATGGGGGCCGGTGAAAAACTGTTTTTT. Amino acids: CASTLAMGAGEKLFF.

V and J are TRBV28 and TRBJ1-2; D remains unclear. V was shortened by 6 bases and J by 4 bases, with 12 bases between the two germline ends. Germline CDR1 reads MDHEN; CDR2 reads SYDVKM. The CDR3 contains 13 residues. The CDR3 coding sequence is TGTGCCAGCAGGCCCACTAAATTCTATGGCTACACCTTC. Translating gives CASRPTKFYGYTF.

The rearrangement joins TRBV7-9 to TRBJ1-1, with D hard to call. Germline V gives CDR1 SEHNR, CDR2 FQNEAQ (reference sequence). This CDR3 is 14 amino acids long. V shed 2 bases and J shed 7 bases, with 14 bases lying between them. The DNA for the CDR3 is TGTGCCAGCAGCTTATTTGGAGGAACTGATGAAGCTTTCTTT. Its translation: CASSLFGGTDEAFF.

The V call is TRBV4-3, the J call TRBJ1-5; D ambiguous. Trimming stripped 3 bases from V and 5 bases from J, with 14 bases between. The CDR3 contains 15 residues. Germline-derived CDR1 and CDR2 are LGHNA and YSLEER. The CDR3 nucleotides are TGCGCCAGCAGCCAGGCTACGGGTTTCCATCAGCCCCAGCATTTT. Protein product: CASSQATGFHQPQHF.

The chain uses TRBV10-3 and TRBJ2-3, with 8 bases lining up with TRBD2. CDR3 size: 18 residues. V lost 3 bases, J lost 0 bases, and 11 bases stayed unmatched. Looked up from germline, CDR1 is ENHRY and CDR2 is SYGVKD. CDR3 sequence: CAISENVGRGASTDTQYF. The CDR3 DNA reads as TGTGCCATCAGTGAAAACGTGGGGCGGGGGGCTAGCACAGATACGCAGTATTTT.

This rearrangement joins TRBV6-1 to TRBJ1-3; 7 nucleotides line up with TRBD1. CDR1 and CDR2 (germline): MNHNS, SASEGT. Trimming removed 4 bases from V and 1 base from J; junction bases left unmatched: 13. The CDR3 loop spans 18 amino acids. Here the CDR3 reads CASSGSTGQRPSGNTIYF. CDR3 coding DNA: TGTGCCAGCAGTGGAAGTACGGGACAGCGCCCTTCTGGAAACACCATATATTTT.

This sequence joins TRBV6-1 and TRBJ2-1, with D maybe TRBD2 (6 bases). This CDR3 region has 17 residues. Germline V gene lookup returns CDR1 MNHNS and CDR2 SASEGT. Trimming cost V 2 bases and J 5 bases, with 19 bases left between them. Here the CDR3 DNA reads TGTGCCAGCAGTGAAAGTTATGGCGGACTAATAAACAATGAGCAGTTCTTC. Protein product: CASSESYGGLINNEQFF.

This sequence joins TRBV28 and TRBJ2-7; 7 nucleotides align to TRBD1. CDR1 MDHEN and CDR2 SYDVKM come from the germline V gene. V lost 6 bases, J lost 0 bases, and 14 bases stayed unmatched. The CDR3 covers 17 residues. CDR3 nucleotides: TGTGCCAGCAGCTTAAGCCCCGGGACAGCGAGCTCCTACGAGCAGTACTTC. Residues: CASSLSPGTASSYEQYF.

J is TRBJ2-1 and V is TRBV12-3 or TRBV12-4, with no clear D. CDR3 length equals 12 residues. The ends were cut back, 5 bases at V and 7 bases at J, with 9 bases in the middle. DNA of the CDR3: TGTGCCAGCAGTCCATTGAGAAATGAGCAGTTCTTC. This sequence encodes CASSPLRNEQFF.

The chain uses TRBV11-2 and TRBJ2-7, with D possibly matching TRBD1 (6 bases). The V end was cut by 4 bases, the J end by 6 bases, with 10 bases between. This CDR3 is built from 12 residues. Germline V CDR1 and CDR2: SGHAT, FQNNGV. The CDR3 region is CASSSYRVEQYF. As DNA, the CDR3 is TGTGCCAGCAGCTCTTACAGGGTCGAGCAGTACTTC.

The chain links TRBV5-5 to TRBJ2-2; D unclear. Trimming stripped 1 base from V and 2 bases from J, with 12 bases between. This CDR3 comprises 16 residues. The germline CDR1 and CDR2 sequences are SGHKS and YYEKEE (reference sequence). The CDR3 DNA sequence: TGTGCCAGCAGCTTGTTTGGGTTGGGCAACACCGGGGAGCTGTTTTTT. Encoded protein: CASSLFGLGNTGELFF.

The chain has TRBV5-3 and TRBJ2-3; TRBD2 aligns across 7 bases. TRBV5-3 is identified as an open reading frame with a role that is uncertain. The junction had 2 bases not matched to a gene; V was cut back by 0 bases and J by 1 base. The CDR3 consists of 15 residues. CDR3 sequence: CARSLERGRTDTQYF. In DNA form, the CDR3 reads TGTGCCAGAAGCTTGGAGCGGGGTCGCACAGATACGCAGTATTTT.

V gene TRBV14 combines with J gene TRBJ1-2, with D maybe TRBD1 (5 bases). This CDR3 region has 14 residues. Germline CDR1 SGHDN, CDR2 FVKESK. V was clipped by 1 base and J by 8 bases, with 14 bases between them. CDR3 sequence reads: CASSQVIGAGGYTF. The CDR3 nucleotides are TGTGCCAGCAGCCAAGTAATAGGGGCTGGGGGCTACACCTTC.

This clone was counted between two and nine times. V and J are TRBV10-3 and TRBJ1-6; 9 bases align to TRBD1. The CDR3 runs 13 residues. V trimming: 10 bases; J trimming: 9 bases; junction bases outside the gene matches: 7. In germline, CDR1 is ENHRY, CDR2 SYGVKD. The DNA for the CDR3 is TGTGCCAGCCTACAGGGGGCAGGTTCACCCCTCCACTTT. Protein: CASLQGAGSPLHF.

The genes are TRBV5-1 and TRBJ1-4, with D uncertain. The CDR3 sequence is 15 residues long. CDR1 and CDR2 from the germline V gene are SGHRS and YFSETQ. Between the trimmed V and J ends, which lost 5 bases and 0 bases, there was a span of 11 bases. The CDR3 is CASRTPGATNEKLFF. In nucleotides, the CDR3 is TGCGCCAGCAGAACCCCAGGCGCAACTAATGAAAAACTGTTTTTT.

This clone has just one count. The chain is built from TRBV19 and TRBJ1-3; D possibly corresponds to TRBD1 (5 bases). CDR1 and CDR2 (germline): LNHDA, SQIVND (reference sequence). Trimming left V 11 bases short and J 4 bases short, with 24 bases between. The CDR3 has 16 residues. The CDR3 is CAVSRAPGGRGNTIYF. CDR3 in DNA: TGTGCCGTGTCCCGGGCCCCCGGGGGAAGGGGAAACACCATATATTTT.

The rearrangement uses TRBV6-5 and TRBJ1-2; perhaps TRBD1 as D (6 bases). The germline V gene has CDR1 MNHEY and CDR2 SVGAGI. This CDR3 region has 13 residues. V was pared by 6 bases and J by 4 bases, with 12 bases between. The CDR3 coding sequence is TGTGCCAGCAGGGGGGACATCTCCTATGGCTACACCTTC. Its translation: CASRGDISYGYTF.

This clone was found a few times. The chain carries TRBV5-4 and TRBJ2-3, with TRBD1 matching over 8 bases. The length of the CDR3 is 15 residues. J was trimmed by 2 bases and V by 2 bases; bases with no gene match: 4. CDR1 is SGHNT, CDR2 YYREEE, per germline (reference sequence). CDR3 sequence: CASSFDRGYTDTQYF. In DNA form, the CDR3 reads TGTGCCAGCAGCTTTGACAGGGGATACACAGATACGCAGTATTTT.

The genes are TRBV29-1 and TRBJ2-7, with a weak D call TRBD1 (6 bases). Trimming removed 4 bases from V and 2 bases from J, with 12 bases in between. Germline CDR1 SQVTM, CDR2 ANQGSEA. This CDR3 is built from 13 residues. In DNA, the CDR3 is TGCAGCGTTGTTCCCACAGGGCCCTACGAGCAGTACTTC. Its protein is CSVVPTGPYEQYF.